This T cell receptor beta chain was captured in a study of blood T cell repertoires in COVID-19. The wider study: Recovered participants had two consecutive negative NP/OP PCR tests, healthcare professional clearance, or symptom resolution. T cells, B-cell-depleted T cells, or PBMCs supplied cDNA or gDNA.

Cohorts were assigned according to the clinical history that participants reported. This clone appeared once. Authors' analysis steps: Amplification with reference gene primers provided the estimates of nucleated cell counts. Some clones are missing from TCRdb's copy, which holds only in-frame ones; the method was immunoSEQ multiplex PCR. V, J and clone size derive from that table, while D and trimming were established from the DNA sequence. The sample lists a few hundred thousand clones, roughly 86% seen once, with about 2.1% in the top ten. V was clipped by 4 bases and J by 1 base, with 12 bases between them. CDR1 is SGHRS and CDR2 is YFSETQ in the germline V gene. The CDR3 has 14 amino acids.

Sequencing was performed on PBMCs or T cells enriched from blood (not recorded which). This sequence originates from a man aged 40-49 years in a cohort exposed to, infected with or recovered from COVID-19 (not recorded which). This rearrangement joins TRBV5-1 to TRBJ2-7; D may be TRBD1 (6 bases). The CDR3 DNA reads TGCGCCAGCAGCACCAGGGGTTTATCCTACGAGCAGTACTTC. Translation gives CASSTRGLSYEQYF.